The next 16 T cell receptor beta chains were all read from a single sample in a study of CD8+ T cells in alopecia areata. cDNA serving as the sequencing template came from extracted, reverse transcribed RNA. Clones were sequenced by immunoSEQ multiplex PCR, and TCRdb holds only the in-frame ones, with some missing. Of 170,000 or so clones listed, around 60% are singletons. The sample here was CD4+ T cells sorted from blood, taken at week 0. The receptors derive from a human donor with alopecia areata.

DNA of the CDR3: TGTGCCAGCAGTTTCGGGTTCGACTATGGCTACACCTTC. This translates into CASSFGFDYGYTF. V usage is TRBV28 and J usage is TRBJ1-2; D not certain. V lost 3 bases to trimming and J lost 3 bases, with 8 bases between them. Germline V lookup: CDR1 MDHEN, CDR2 SYDVKM. The CDR3 consists of 13 residues.

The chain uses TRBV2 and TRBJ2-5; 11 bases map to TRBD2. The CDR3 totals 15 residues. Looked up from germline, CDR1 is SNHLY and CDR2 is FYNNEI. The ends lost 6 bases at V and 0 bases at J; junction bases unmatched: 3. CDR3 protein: CASRLAGVNQETQYF. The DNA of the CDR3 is TGTGCCAGCAGACTAGCGGGGGTCAACCAAGAGACCCAGTACTTC.

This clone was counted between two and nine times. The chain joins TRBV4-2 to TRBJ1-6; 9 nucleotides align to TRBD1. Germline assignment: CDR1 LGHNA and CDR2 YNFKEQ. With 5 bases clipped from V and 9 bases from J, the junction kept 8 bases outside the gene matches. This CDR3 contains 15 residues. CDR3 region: CASSGRTGEISPLHF. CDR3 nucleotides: TGTGCCAGCAGCGGACGGACAGGGGAGATTTCACCCCTCCACTTT.

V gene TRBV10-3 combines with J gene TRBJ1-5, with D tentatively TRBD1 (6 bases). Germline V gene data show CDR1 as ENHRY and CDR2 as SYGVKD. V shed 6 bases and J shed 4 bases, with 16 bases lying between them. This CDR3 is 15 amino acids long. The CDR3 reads CAISPSTGQNQPQHF. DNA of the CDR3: TGTGCCATCAGCCCCTCGACAGGCCAAAATCAGCCCCAGCATTTT.

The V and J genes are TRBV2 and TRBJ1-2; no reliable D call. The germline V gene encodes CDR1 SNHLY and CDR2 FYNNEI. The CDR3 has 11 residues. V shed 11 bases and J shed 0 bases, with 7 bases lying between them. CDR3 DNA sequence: TGTGCCGAGAATACTAACTATGGCTACACCTTC. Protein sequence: CAENTNYGYTF. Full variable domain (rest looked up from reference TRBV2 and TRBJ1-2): EPEVTQTPSHQVTQMGQEVILRCVPISNHLYFYWYRQILGQKVEFLVSFYNNEISEKSEIFDDQFSVERPDGSNFTLKIRSTKLEDSAMYFCAENTNYGYTFGSGTRLTVV.

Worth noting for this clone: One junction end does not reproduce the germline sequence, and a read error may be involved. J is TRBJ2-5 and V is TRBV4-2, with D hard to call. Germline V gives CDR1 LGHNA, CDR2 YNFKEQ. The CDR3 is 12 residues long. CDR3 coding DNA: TGTGCCAGCAGCCAAGACCAGGAGACCCAGTACTTC. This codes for CASSQDQETQYF.

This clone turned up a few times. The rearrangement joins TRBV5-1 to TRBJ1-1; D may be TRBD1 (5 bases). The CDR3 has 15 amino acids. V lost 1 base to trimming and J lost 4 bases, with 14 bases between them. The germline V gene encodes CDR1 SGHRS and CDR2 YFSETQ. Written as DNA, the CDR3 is TGCGCCAGCAGCTTGTGGGGGGAAGCAGGCACTGAAGCTTTCTTT. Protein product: CASSLWGEAGTEAFF.

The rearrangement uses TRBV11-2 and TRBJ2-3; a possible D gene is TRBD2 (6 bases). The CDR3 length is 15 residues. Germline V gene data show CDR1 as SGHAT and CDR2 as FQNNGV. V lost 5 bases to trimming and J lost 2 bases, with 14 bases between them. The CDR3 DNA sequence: TGTGCCAGCAGCGGCCGACTAGTCCTCACAGATACGCAGTATTTT. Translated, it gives CASSGRLVLTDTQYF.

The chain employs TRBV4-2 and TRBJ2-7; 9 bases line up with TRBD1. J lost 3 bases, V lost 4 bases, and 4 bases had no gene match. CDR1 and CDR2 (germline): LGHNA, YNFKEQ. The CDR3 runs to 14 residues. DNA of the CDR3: TGTGCCAGCAGCCCCGGGACAGGGATCTACGAGCAGTACTTC. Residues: CASSPGTGIYEQYF.

The CDR3 nucleotides read TGTGCCAGCAGTTCAAGGGGAGTTGAATCACCCCTCCACTTT. This codes for CASSSRGVESPLHF. The chain combines TRBV2 with TRBJ1-6, with a tentative D call TRBD1 (5 bases). Trimming took off 5 bases at V and 10 bases at J, with 15 bases between the two ends. CDR1 and CDR2 (germline): SNHLY, FYNNEI. The CDR3 runs to 14 residues. The full variable domain, rest sourced from reference TRBV2 and TRBJ1-6, is EPEVTQTPSHQVTQMGQEVILRCVPISNHLYFYWYRQILGQKVEFLVSFYNNEISEKSEIFDDQFSVERPDGSNFTLKIRSTKLEDSAMYFCASSSRGVESPLHFGNGTRLTVT.

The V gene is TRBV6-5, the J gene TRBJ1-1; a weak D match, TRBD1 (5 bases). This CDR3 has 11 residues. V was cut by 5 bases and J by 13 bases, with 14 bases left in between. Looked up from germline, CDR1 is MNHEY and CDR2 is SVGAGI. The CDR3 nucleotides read TGTGCCAGCAGTCCGCAGGGAGAGGTTTTCTTT. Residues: CASSPQGEVFF.

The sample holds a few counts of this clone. In DNA form, the CDR3 reads TGTGCCATCAGTGAGAAGGGACTGCCGACCGGGGAGCTGTTTTTT. As protein: CAISEKGLPTGELFF. The V call is TRBV10-3, the J call TRBJ2-2; tentatively, D is TRBD2 (6 bases). The CDR3 sequence is 15 residues long. The V and J ends lost 2 bases and 5 bases respectively, with 12 bases between them. Germline values: CDR1 ENHRY, CDR2 SYGVKD.

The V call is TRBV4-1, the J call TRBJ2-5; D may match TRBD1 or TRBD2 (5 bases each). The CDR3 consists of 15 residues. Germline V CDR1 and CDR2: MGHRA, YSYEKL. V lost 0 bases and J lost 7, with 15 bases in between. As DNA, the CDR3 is TGCGCCAGCAGCCAAGAGGGACGGGGTCCAGGGACCCAGTACTTC. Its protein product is CASSQEGRGPGTQYF.

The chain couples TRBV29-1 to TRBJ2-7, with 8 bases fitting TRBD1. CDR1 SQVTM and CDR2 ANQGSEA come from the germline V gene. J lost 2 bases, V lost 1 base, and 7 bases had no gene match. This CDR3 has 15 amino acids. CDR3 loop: CSVEAPTGAAYEQYF. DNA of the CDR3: TGCAGCGTTGAAGCTCCGACAGGGGCGGCCTACGAGCAGTACTTC.

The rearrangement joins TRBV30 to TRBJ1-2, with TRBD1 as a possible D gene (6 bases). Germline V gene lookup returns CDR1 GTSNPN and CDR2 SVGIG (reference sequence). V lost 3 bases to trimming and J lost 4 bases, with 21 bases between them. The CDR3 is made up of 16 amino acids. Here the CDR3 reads CAWSDPPPGTFYGYTF. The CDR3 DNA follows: TGTGCCTGGAGCGACCCACCCCCCGGGACATTCTATGGCTACACCTTC.

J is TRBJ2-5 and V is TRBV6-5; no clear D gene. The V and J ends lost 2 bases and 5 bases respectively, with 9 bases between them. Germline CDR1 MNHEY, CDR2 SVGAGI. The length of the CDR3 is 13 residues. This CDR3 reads CASSYKGAETQYF. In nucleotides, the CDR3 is TGTGCCAGCAGTTACAAAGGAGCGGAGACCCAGTACTTC.